These 29 T cell receptor beta chains came from one sample sequenced in a study of cytomegalovirus exposure and HLA in healthy donors. Researchers ran the PCR with 60 Vbeta and 13 Jbeta primers. Only in-frame clones appear in the TCRdb table, and some are missing; sequencing was by immunoSEQ multiplex PCR. The table lists more than 110,000 clones, with approximately 2.4% in the top ten. Input material: PBMCs. The receptors originated from a man between 35 and 55 years old in good health and CMV-seronegative.

The chain couples TRBV18 to TRBJ1-3; TRBD1 is a possible D gene (6 bases). V was trimmed by 6 bases and J by 0 bases, leaving 18 bases between them. The germline V gene has CDR1 KGHSH and CDR2 LQKENI. The CDR3 runs 17 residues. The CDR3 is CASSASPGQSSGNTIYF. The CDR3 nucleotides are TGTGCCAGCTCGGCCAGTCCAGGACAGAGCTCTGGAAACACCATATATTTT.

Written as DNA, the CDR3 is TGTGCCAGCAGCTTACGGGGGACCCAAGAGACCCAGTACTTC. As protein: CASSLRGTQETQYF. This sequence joins TRBV7-2 and TRBJ2-5; D perhaps matches TRBD2 (6 bases). V lost 2 bases and J 1 base, leaving 8 bases between the germline ends. The germline V gene has CDR1 SGHTA and CDR2 FQGNSA. The CDR3 runs to 14 residues.

The gene calls are TRBV7-8 and TRBJ2-1; the D gene is possibly TRBD2 (6 bases). Germline loops: CDR1 SGHVS, CDR2 FQNEAQ. Trimming cost V 5 bases and J 10 bases, with 12 bases left between them. The CDR3 is 12 amino acids. CDR3 coding DNA: TGTGCCAGCAGCCCCCGCGGACTAGAGCAGTTCTTC. Protein sequence: CASSPRGLEQFF.

J is TRBJ2-7 and V is TRBV7-2, with 11 nucleotides matching TRBD2. Trimming cost V 7 bases and J 2 bases; bases outside gene matches: 7. The CDR3 is 15 amino acids. The V gene's germline CDR1 is SGHTA and CDR2 FQGNSA. CDR3 sequence (DNA): TGTGCCAGCACCCAGACTAGCGGGGCTCCCTACGAGCAGTACTTC. Its translation: CASTQTSGAPYEQYF.

This chain links TRBV5-1 with TRBJ2-1; maybe TRBD1 (6 bases). CDR1 is SGHRS, CDR2 YFSETQ, per germline. The CDR3 is 15 amino acids. V was pared by 4 bases and J by 0 bases, with 11 bases between. For the CDR3, the DNA is TGCGCCAGCAGCCCAGGGGTGTTCTCCTACAATGAGCAGTTCTTC. Translated: CASSPGVFSYNEQFF.

This CDR3 reads CASSHVGGGAFF. CDR3 nucleotides: TGTGCCAGCAGTCACGTAGGCGGCGGGGCTTTCTTT. The rearrangement links TRBV6-5 to TRBJ1-1, with D uncertain. The germline gives CDR1 MNHEY, CDR2 SVGAGI. Trimming removed 5 bases from V and 11 bases from J, with 15 bases in between. The CDR3 covers 12 residues.

The rearrangement links TRBV7-6 to TRBJ2-3; 15 bases are shared with TRBD2. J lost 5 bases, V lost 5 bases, and 8 bases had no gene match. The CDR3 has 17 residues. Germline V lookup: CDR1 SGHVS, CDR2 FNYEAQ. The DNA of the CDR3 is TGTGCCAGCAGCATGGGACTAGCGGGGGGTTGGGGAGATACGCAGTATTTT. Protein: CASSMGLAGGWGDTQYF.

This rearrangement joins TRBV6-5 to TRBJ2-1; 9 nucleotides align to TRBD2. Trimming cost V 6 bases and J 0 bases; bases outside gene matches: 3. Germline V gene data show CDR1 as MNHEY and CDR2 as SVGAGI. The CDR3 is made up of 15 amino acids. CDR3 loop: CASSRLADSYNEQFF. The DNA of the CDR3 is TGTGCCAGCAGCCGACTAGCGGACTCCTACAATGAGCAGTTCTTC.

This sequence joins TRBV20-1 and TRBJ1-2; D not certain. Trimming left V 5 bases short and J 6 bases short, with 10 bases between. CDR3 length equals 11 residues. Germline loops: CDR1 DFQATT, CDR2 SNEGSKA (reference sequence). The CDR3, as DNA: TGCAGTGCTCGGGGTGGCGATGGCTACACCTTC. Encoded protein: CSARGGDGYTF.

V is TRBV6-1 and J is TRBJ2-2; D remains ambiguous. The germline CDR1 and CDR2 sequences are MNHNS and SASEGT. The V and J ends lost 2 bases and 6 bases respectively, with 7 bases between them. The CDR3 runs to 13 residues. The DNA for the CDR3 is TGTGCCAGCAGTGAAACGTTAGCCGGGGAGCTGTTTTTT. Protein product: CASSETLAGELFF.

The rearrangement joins TRBV5-1 to TRBJ2-2; 7 bases are a match to TRBD1. From germline, CDR1 is SGHRS and CDR2 YFSETQ. Trimming took 7 bases from V and 5 from J; bases not matched to a gene: 14. The CDR3 is 16 amino acids. DNA of the CDR3: TGCGCCAGCCGCCCCCCGACAGGGTTTTGGACCGGGGAGCTGTTTTTT. This translates into CASRPPTGFWTGELFF.

The chain uses TRBV6-5 and TRBJ1-2, with 7 bases lining up with TRBD1. Trimming at V came to 5 bases and at J to 4 bases, leaving 7 bases not matched to a gene. CDR3 size: 14 residues. CDR1 MNHEY and CDR2 SVGAGI come from the germline V gene. The CDR3 loop is CASSLGGAGYGYTF. The CDR3 nucleotides read TGTGCCAGCAGTCTAGGGGGCGCTGGCTATGGCTACACCTTC.

The chain couples TRBV19 to TRBJ1-2; 8 bases are shared with TRBD1. From germline, CDR1 is LNHDA and CDR2 SQIVND (reference sequence). The CDR3 sequence is 15 residues long. V lost 3 bases and J lost 4; bases outside the gene matches: 7. CDR3 in DNA: TGTGCCAGTAGTATGTCCCTGGACAGGGCCTATGGCTACACCTTC. Its protein product is CASSMSLDRAYGYTF.

The V call is TRBV28, the J call TRBJ1-3; 9 bases fit TRBD1. The CDR3 loop spans 18 amino acids. J gave up 2 bases and V 6 bases, and 14 bases lay outside the gene matches. Germline V gives CDR1 MDHEN, CDR2 SYDVKM. CDR3 nucleotides: TGTGCCAGCAGCCTGGACAGGGGATTAGGGGAGCCTGGAAACACCATATATTTT. It is translated as CASSLDRGLGEPGNTIYF.

Note on this clone: The same CDR3 can be traced to other DNA sequences in this sample. V is TRBV19 and J is TRBJ1-5, with D possibly TRBD1 on 6 matching bases. The V gene's germline CDR1 is LNHDA and CDR2 SQIVND (reference sequence). Trimming removed 7 bases at V and 3 bases at J, with 16 bases between. CDR3 length: 15 residues. CDR3 loop: CASTQTGQINQPQHF. Here the CDR3 DNA reads TGTGCCAGTACTCAAACCGGACAGATCAATCAGCCCCAGCATTTT.

This sequence joins TRBV27 and TRBJ2-7; D might be TRBD2 (6 bases). V was trimmed by 4 bases and J by 0 bases, leaving 10 bases between them. Per germline, CDR1 MNHEY and CDR2 SMNVEV (reference sequence). The CDR3 runs 14 residues. CDR3 nucleotides: TGTGCCAGCAGTTGGGACTCCCTCTCCTACGAGCAGTACTTC. Encoded protein: CASSWDSLSYEQYF.

The genes are TRBV6-6 and TRBJ2-3; 8 bases line up with TRBD2. V dropped 8 bases and J dropped 3; count of bases not matched to a gene: 10. Germline assignment: CDR1 MNHNY and CDR2 SVGAGI (reference sequence). The CDR3 loop spans 15 amino acids. The CDR3 protein is CASSLERGITDTQYF. CDR3 nucleotide sequence: TGTGCCAGCTCCCTCGAGCGGGGGATAACAGATACGCAGTATTTT.

The rearrangement links TRBV11-3 to TRBJ2-1; 10 positions match TRBD1. The CDR3 spans 16 residues. V gave up 0 bases and J gave up 9 bases; unmatched junction bases: 8. In germline, CDR1 is SGHNT, CDR2 YENEEA. CDR3 coding DNA: TGTGCCAGCAGCTTAGAATCGGGGACAGGGGTTACTGAGCAGTTCTTC. It yields the protein CASSLESGTGVTEQFF.

The chain links TRBV7-3 to TRBJ2-7, with a weak D call TRBD1 (5 bases). Germline-derived CDR1 and CDR2 are SGHTA and FQGTGA. The CDR3 sequence is 13 residues long. The V gene lost 0 bases and the J gene lost 5 bases, with 8 bases spanning the gap. The CDR3 reads CASSLTGLDEQYF. CDR3 DNA: TGTGCCAGCAGCTTAACGGGGCTCGACGAGCAGTACTTC.

This chain joins TRBV6-5 and TRBJ2-7; TRBD1 is a possible D gene (5 bases). Germline V CDR1 and CDR2: MNHEY, SVGAGI. There are 12 residues in the CDR3. Deletions cut 8 bases from V and 3 bases from J, with 11 bases between. The CDR3 loop is CASEGVDYEQYF. The CDR3 nucleotides are TGTGCCAGCGAAGGGGTGGACTACGAGCAGTACTTC.

V gene TRBV7-9 combines with J gene TRBJ1-1; 8 bases line up with TRBD1. This CDR3 spans 15 amino acids. Trimming at V came to 5 bases and at J to 5 bases, leaving 10 bases not matched to a gene. Looked up from germline, CDR1 is SEHNR and CDR2 is FQNEAQ (reference sequence). CDR3 residues: CASSRYDRGRTEAFF. The CDR3 DNA sequence: TGTGCCAGCAGCCGTTACGACAGGGGTCGAACTGAAGCTTTCTTT.

This sequence joins TRBV5-1 and TRBJ2-5; a weak D match, TRBD2 (6 bases). The V gene's germline CDR1 is SGHRS and CDR2 YFSETQ. The V and J ends lost 4 bases and 5 bases respectively, with 15 bases between them. CDR3 size: 14 residues. Here the CDR3 DNA reads TGCGCCAGCAGCGCGGAGGGCAGGAGGGAGACCCAGTACTTC. Translation: CASSAEGRRETQYF.

The chain links TRBV5-1 to TRBJ2-7; 10 nucleotides agree with TRBD1. The CDR3 has 14 residues. With 6 bases clipped from V and 4 bases from J, the junction kept 7 bases outside the gene matches. Germline CDR1 is SGHRS and CDR2 is YFSETQ. CDR3: CASTPGTGDYEQYF. CDR3 sequence (DNA): TGCGCCAGCACGCCCGGGACAGGGGATTACGAGCAGTACTTC.

The chain is built from TRBV15 and TRBJ1-4; D ambiguous. Trimming removed 7 bases at V and 8 bases at J, with 8 bases between. This CDR3 spans 11 amino acids. Per the germline V gene, CDR1 is LNHNV and CDR2 is YYDKDF (reference sequence). For the CDR3, the DNA is TGTGCCACCAAATCTGAGGAAAAACTGTTTTTT. Its translation is CATKSEEKLFF.

The chain recombines TRBV7-3 with TRBJ2-7; possible D gene TRBD1, 8 bases. The CDR3 is 14 amino acids. V was pared by 5 bases and J by 7 bases, with 18 bases between. Germline CDR1 and CDR2: SGHTA and FQGTGA. The CDR3 DNA sequence: TGTGCCAGCAGCCCACACGTACAGGGGGGGGAGCAGTACTTC. It is translated as CASSPHVQGGEQYF.

The chain couples TRBV6-5 to TRBJ2-7; 7 positions agree with TRBD1. The length of the CDR3 is 15 residues. The germline V gene encodes CDR1 MNHEY and CDR2 SVGAGI. After removal of 5 bases from V and 6 bases from J, the junction contained 13 bases not matched to a gene. The CDR3 is CASSPLWQGVSEQYF. CDR3 nucleotides: TGTGCCAGCAGTCCTTTGTGGCAGGGGGTCAGCGAGCAGTACTTC.

The J gene is TRBJ2-7, the V gene TRBV29-1, with 9 positions matching TRBD1. V lost 6 bases to trimming and J lost 1 base; unmatched junction nucleotides: 4. This CDR3 contains 13 residues. Looked up from germline, CDR1 is SQVTM and CDR2 is ANQGSEA. CDR3 nucleotide sequence: TGCAGCGTAAGACAGGGGGGTTCCTACGAGCAGTACTTC. Translation gives CSVRQGGSYEQYF.

The chain links TRBV29-1 to TRBJ1-5; a possible D gene is TRBD1 (6 bases). CDR1 SQVTM and CDR2 ANQGSEA come from the germline V gene. The CDR3 is made up of 13 amino acids. The ends were cut back, 6 bases at V and 0 bases at J, with 9 bases in the middle. CDR3 sequence: CSVQGNSNQPQHF. The CDR3 nucleotides read TGCAGCGTACAGGGAAATAGCAATCAGCCCCAGCATTTT.

CDR3 region: CASSLYENRGVNEKLFF. CDR3 DNA sequence: TGTGCCAGCAGTTTATACGAAAACCGGGGGGTCAATGAAAAACTGTTTTTT. V usage is TRBV27 and J usage is TRBJ1-4; maybe TRBD1 (5 bases). Germline values: CDR1 MNHEY, CDR2 SMNVEV (reference sequence). The ends were cut back, 1 base at V and 5 bases at J, with 17 bases in the middle. This CDR3 has 17 amino acids.